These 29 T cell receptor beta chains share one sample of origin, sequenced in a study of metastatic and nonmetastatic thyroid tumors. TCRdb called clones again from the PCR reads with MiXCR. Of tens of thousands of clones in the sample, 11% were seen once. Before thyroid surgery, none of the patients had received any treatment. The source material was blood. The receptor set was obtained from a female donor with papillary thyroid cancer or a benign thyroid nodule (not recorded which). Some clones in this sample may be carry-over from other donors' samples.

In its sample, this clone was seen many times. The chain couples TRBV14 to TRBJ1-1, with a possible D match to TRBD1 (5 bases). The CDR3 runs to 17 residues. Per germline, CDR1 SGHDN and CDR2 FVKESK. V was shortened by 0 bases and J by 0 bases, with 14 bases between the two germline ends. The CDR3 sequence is CASSQEYGTAMNTEAFF. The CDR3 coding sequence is TGTGCCAGCAGCCAAGAGTATGGGACGGCAATGAACACTGAAGCTTTCTTT.

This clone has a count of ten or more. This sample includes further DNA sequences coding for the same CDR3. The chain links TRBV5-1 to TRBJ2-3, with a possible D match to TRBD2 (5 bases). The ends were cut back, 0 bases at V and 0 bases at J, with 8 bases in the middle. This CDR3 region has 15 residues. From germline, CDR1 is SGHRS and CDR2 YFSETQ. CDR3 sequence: CASSLGGLSTDTQYF. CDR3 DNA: TGCGCCAGCAGCTTGGGTGGACTTAGCACAGATACGCAGTATTTT.

The CDR3 region has the DNA TGCAGTGCTAGAACCCGGGCTAGCGGGAGGGGGGCCCTACCCTACGAGCAGTACTTC. Its translation: CSARTRASGRGALPYEQYF. The V and J genes are TRBV20-1 and TRBJ2-7; 12 nucleotides align to TRBD2. J was trimmed by 2 bases and V by 2 bases; bases with no gene match: 16. This CDR3 contains 19 residues. The germline gives CDR1 DFQATT, CDR2 SNEGSKA (reference sequence).

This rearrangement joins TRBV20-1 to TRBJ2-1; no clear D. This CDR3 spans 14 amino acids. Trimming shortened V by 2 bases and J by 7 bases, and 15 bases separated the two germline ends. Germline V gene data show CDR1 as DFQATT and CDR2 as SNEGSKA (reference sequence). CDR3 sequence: CSARYVLAGNEQFF. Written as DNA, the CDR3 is TGCAGTGCTAGATACGTATTAGCTGGTAATGAGCAGTTCTTC.

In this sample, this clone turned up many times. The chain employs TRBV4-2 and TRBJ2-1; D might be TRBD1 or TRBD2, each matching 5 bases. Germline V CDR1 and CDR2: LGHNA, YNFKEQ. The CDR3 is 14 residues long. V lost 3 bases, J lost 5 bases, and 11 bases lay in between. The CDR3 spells CASSQAGADNEQFF. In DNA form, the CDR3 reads TGTGCCAGCAGCCAGGCCGGGGCAGACAATGAGCAGTTCTTC.

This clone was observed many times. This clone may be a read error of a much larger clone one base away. This chain's CDR3 is CASSDQGRGVYEQYF. CDR3 bases: TGTGCCAGCTCAGACCAGGGCAGGGGAGTCTACGAGCAGTACTTC. This sequence joins TRBV5-4 and TRBJ2-7; D perhaps matches TRBD1 (6 bases). V shed 7 bases and J shed 3 bases, with 20 bases lying between them. This CDR3 has 15 amino acids. Germline CDR1 is SGHNT and CDR2 is YYREEE (reference sequence).

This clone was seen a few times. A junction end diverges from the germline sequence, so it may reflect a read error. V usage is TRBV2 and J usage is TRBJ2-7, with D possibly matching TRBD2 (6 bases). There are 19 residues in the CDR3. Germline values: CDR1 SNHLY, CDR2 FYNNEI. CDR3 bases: TGTGCCAGCAGTGAAAGGGACTCGGGTTACAGTCCTCACTCCTACGAGCAGTACTTT. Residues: CASSERDSGYSPHSYEQYF.

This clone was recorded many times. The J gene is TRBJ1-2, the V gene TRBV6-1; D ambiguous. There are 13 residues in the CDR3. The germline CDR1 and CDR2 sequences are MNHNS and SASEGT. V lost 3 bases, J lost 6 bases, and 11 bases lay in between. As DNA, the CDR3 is TGTGCCAGCAGTGAGGTACAGTACGATGGCTACACCTTC. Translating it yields CASSEVQYDGYTF.

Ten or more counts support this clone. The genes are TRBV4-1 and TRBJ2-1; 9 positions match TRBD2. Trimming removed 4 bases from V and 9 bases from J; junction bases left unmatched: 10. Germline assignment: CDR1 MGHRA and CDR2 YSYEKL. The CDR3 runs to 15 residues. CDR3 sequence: CASSPGVAGVGEQFF. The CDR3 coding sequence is TGCGCCAGCAGCCCCGGGGTAGCGGGAGTGGGTGAGCAGTTCTTC.

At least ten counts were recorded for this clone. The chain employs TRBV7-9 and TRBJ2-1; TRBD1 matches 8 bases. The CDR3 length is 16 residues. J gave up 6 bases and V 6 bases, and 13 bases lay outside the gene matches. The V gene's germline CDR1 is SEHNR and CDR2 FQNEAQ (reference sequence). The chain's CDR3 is CASRPKAGTGPNEQFF. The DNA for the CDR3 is TGTGCCAGCAGACCTAAAGCTGGGACAGGTCCCAATGAGCAGTTCTTC.

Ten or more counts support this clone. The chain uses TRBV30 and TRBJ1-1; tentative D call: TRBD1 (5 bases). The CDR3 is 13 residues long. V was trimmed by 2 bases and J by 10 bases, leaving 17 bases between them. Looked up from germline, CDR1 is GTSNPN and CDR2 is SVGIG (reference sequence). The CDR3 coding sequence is TGTGCCTGGAGTCTTGGCAGGGCGGCGTCAGCTTTCTTT. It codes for CAWSLGRAASAFF.

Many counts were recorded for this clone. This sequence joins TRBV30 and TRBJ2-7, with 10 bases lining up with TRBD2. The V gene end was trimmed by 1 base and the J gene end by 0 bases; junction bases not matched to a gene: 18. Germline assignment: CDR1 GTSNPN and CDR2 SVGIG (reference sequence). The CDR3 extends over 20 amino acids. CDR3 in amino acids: CAWSADSIFHPSGSSYEQYF. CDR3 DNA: TGTGCCTGGAGTGCCGATTCCATCTTTCATCCTAGCGGGAGCTCCTACGAGCAGTACTTC.

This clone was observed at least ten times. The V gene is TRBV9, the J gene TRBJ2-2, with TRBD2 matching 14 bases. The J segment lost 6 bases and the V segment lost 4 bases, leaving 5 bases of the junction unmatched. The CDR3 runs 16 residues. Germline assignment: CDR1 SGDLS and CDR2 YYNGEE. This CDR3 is CASSRPGLAGAGELFF. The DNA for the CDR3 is TGTGCCAGCAGCAGGCCGGGACTAGCGGGAGCCGGGGAGCTGTTTTTT.

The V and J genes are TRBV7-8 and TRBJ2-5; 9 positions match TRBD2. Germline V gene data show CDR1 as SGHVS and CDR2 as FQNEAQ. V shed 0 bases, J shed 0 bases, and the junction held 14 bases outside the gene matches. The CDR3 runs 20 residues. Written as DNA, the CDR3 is TGTGCCAGCAGCTTAGCGCGGGGTAGCGGGGGTCAATTGTACCAAGAGACCCAGTACTTC. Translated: CASSLARGSGGQLYQETQYF.

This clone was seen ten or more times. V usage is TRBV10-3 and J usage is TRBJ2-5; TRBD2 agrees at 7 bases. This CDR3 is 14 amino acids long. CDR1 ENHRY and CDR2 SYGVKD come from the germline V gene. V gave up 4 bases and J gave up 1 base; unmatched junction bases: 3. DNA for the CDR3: TGTGCCATCAGTGGCGGGAGAGGCCAAGAGACCCAGTACTTC. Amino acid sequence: CAISGGRGQETQYF.

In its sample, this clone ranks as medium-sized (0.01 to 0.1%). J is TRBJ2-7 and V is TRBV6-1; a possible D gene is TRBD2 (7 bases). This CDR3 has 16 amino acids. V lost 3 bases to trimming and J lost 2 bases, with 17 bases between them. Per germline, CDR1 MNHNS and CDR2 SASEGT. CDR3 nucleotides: TGTGCCAGCAGTGATTTCTCCAGGGGAGGGACCTACGAGCAGTACTTC. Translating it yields CASSDFSRGGTYEQYF.

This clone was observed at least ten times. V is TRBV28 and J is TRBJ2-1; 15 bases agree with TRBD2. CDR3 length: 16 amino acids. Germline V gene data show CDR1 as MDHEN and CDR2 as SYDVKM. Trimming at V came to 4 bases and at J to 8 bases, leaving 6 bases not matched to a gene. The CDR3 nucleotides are TGTGCCAGCAGTTGGGTGGGACTAGCGGGGGGTTATGAGCAGTTCTTC. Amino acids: CASSWVGLAGGYEQFF.

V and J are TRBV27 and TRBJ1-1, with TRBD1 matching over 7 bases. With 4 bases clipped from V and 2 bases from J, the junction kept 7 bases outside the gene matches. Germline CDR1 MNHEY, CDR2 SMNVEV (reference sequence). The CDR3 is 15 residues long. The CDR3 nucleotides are TGTGCCAGCAGTTCCCTGACAGGGACCAACACTGAAGCTTTCTTT. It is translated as CASSSLTGTNTEAFF.

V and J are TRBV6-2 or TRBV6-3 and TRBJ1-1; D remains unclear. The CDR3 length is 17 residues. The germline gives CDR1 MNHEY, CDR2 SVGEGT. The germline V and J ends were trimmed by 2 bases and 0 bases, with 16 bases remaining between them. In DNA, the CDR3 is TGTGCCAGCAGTTACCCGGTACAGACAAGTGTGAACACTGAAGCTTTCTTT. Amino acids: CASSYPVQTSVNTEAFF.

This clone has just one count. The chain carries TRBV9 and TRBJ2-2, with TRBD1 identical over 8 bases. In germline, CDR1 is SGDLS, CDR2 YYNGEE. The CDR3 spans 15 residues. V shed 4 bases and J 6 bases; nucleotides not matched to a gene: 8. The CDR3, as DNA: TGTGCCAGCAGCTTTCTAACAGGGGGAGCCGGGGAGCTGTTTTTT. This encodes CASSFLTGGAGELFF.

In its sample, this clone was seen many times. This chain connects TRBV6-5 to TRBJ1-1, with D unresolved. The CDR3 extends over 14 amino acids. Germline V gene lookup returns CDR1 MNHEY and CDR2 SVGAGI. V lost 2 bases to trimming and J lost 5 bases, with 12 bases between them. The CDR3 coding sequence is TGTGCCAGCAGTTACATGTCCCTACGGACTGAAGCTTTCTTT. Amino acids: CASSYMSLRTEAFF.

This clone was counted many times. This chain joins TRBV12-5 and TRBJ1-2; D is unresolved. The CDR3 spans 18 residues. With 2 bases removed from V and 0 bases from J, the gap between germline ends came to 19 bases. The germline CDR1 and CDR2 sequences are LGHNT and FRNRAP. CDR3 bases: TGTGCTAGTGGTTTGCCCGGGAGAGGCCTATATGCTAACTATGGCTACACCTTC. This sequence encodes CASGLPGRGLYANYGYTF.

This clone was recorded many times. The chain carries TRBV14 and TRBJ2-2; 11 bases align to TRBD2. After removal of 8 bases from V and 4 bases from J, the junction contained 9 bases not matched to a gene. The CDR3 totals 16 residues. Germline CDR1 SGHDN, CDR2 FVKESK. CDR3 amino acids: CASAHSGRASTGELFF. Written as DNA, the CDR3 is TGTGCCAGCGCCCATAGCGGGAGGGCGAGCACCGGGGAGCTGTTTTTT.

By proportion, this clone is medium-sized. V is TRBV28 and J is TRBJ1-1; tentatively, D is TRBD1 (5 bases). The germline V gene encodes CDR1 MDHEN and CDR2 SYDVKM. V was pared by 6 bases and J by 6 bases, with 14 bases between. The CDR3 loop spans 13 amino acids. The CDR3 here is CASSRGRIAEAFF. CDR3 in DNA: TGTGCCAGCAGCCGGGGCAGAATCGCTGAAGCTTTCTTT.

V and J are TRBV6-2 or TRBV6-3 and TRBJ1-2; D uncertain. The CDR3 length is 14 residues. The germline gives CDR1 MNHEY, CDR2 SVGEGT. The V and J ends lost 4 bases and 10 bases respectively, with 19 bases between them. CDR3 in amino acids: CASSWLNSNHVYTF. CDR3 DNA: TGTGCCAGCAGTTGGCTGAACTCTAACCATGTCTACACCTTC.

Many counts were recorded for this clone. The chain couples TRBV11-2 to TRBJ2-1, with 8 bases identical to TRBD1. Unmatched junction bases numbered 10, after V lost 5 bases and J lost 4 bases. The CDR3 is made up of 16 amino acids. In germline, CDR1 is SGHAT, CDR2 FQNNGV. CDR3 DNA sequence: TGTGCCAGCAGCAACCGAGCAGGGACAGGTTACAATGAGCAGTTCTTC. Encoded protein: CASSNRAGTGYNEQFF. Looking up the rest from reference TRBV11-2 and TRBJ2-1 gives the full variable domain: EAGVAQSPRYKIIEKRQSVAFWCNPISGHATLYWYQQILGQGPKLLIQFQNNGVVDDSQLPKDRFSAERLKGVDSTLKIQPAKLEDSAVYLCASSNRAGTGYNEQFFGPGTRLTVL.

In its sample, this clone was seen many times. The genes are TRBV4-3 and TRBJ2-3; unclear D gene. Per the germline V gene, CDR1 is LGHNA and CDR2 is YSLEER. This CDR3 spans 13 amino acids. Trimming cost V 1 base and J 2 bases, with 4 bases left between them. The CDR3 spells CASSQGATDTQYF. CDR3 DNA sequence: TGCGCCAGCAGCCAAGGGGCCACAGATACGCAGTATTTT.

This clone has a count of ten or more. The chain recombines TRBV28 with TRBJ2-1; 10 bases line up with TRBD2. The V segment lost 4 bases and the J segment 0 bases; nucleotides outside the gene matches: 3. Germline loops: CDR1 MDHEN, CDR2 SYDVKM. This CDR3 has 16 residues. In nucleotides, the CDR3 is TGTGCCAGCAGTTCCGCTAGCGGGAGCTCCTACAATGAGCAGTTCTTC. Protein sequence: CASSSASGSSYNEQFF.

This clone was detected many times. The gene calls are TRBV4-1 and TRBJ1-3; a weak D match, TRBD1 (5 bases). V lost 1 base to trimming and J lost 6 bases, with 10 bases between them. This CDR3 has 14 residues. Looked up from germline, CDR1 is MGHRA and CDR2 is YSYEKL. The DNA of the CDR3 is TGCGCCAGCAGCCAAGTGGGGCCGGAAAACACCATATATTTT. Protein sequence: CASSQVGPENTIYF.